The sequence of this T cell receptor (beta chain) was determined in a study of molecular identifiers for immune sequencing clone quantification. Each CDR3 protein gets one entry after TCRdb re-called the PCR reads with MiXCR. The sample includes about half a million distinct CDR3 sequences, about a fifth of them seen just once. There are many counts of this clonotype. CDR3 size: 13 residues. CDR1 is SQVTM and CDR2 is ANQGSEA in the germline V gene. V was clipped by 4 bases and J by 2 bases, with 10 bases between them. This chain joins TRBV29-1 and TRBJ2-3; TRBD2 is a possible D gene (7 bases). The source material was naive CD8+ T cells from blood, with Jurkat cell RNA spiked in. Subset defined: FACS-sorted CD8+CD4-CCR7+CD45RA+ naive T cells. The clonotype was recovered from a human donor in good health. Some libraries in this study had Jurkat cell RNA spiked in. The DNA for the CDR3 is TGCAGCGTTGGGGGGGGCAACACAGATACGCAGTATTTT. Amino acids: CSVGGGNTDTQYF.